The entry below describes one TCR beta chain. As yet, its antigen is unknown. The data originate from a study of CD8 T cells in ankylosing spondylitis. Regarding the study as a whole: Some of the motif variants had earlier been found in reactive arthritis patients' fluid and blood. Among TCR beta sequences, a motif of 7 to 9 highly homologous variants appeared characteristic of ankylosing spondylitis blood.

The CDR3 contains 19 residues. J was trimmed by 0 bases and V by 4 bases; bases with no gene match: 12. Germline assignment: CDR1 SGHRS and CDR2 YFSETQ. It was by quantitative 5'-RACE with molecular barcodes that TCR beta libraries were made. MiXCR, applied by TCRdb to the 5' RACE reads, yields one record per CDR3 protein. The profile shows 700,000 to 850,000 distinct CDR3 sequences, 10% to 15% of them singletons. The chain carries TRBV5-1 and TRBJ2-6; 8 nucleotides line up with TRBD1. The sequence came from a male donor with ankylosing spondylitis. The sequenced material came from blood, either unsorted or a sorted T cell fraction (not recorded which). This CDR3 is CASSRWAGTGNSGANVLTF. As DNA, the CDR3 is TGCGCCAGCAGCCGTTGGGCCGGGACAGGTAACTCTGGGGCCAACGTCCTGACTTTC.